These 9 T cell receptor beta chains were all obtained from the same sample, sequenced in a study of T cell responses to AZD1222 COVID-19 vaccine. Some clones are missing from TCRdb's copy, which holds only in-frame ones; the method was immunoSEQ multiplex PCR. The sample includes about 150,000 clones, around 87% seen only once; the top ten take about 8.9%. The sequencing here drew on peripheral blood, taken 28 days after the second AZD1222 dose. The receptor set was obtained from an adult who received the AZD1222 COVID-19 vaccine.

The J gene is TRBJ1-5, the V gene TRBV6-5; D unclear. The CDR3 is 12 amino acids. V lost 8 bases to trimming and J lost 5 bases, with 10 bases between them. CDR1 is MNHEY, CDR2 SVGAGI, per germline. The CDR3 is CASGDGHQPQHF. DNA for the CDR3: TGTGCCAGCGGCGACGGGCATCAGCCCCAGCATTTT.

The V call is TRBV5-1, the J call TRBJ2-5, with 9 positions matching TRBD1. Trimming took 6 bases from V and 7 from J; bases not matched to a gene: 10. Germline values: CDR1 SGHRS, CDR2 YFSETQ. The CDR3 runs to 14 residues. The CDR3 region is CASMGQGIRATQYF. CDR3 DNA: TGCGCCAGCATGGGACAGGGAATCAGGGCGACCCAGTACTTC.

The gene calls are TRBV25-1 and TRBJ1-1, with 8 bases aligning to TRBD1. Trimming at V came to 6 bases and at J to 4 bases, leaving 4 bases not matched to a gene. The CDR3 totals 13 residues. Germline V gene data show CDR1 as MGHDK and CDR2 as SYGVNS. CDR3 sequence: CASRDRESTEAFF. In DNA form, the CDR3 reads TGTGCCAGCAGGGACAGGGAGAGCACTGAAGCTTTCTTT. Variable domain in full (rest from reference TRBV25-1 and TRBJ1-1): EADIYQTPRYLVIGTGKKITLECSQTMGHDKMYWYQQDPGMELHLIHYSYGVNSTEKGDLSSESTVSRIRTEHFPLTLESARPSHTSQYLCASRDRESTEAFFGQGTRLTVV.

The CDR3 sequence is CASSQTGGNTEAFF. The CDR3 region has the DNA TGTGCCAGCAGCCAGACAGGGGGTAACACTGAAGCTTTCTTT. The rearrangement joins TRBV3-1 (or the pseudogene TRBV3-2) to TRBJ1-1; TRBD1 matches 9 bases. CDR1 is LGHDT, CDR2 YNNKEL, per germline (reference sequence). The CDR3 is 14 residues long. V lost 3 bases, J lost 2 bases, and 1 base stayed unmatched.

In its sample, this clone ranks as medium-sized. V usage is TRBV7-9 and J usage is TRBJ1-5; D not resolved. There are 13 residues in the CDR3. The V end lost 5 bases, the J end lost 7 bases, and 12 bases lay between the germline ends. CDR1 and CDR2 (germline): SEHNR, FQNEAQ (reference sequence). CDR3 amino acids: CASSQVEGQPQHF. CDR3 DNA sequence: TGTGCCAGCAGCCAGGTTGAGGGCCAGCCCCAGCATTTT.

The chain uses TRBV28 and TRBJ2-1, with 9 bases lining up with TRBD1. The germline gives CDR1 MDHEN, CDR2 SYDVKM. With 2 bases clipped from V and 5 bases from J, the junction kept 4 bases outside the gene matches. The CDR3 totals 15 residues. CDR3 protein: CASSLGQGNHNEQFF. The CDR3 DNA reads TGTGCCAGCAGTTTAGGACAGGGGAACCACAATGAGCAGTTCTTC.

The V call is TRBV6-5, the J call TRBJ1-1; D uncertain. V was clipped by 6 bases and J by 4 bases, with 6 bases between them. Germline V gene sequence: CDR1 MNHEY, CDR2 SVGAGI. CDR3 length: 11 residues. The CDR3 loop reads CASRGFTEAFF. The CDR3 coding sequence is TGTGCCAGCAGGGGGTTCACTGAAGCTTTCTTT.

This chain connects TRBV5-1 to TRBJ1-1; tentative D call: TRBD1 (6 bases). Germline V gives CDR1 SGHRS, CDR2 YFSETQ. The CDR3 is 15 amino acids. The V and J ends lost 3 bases and 1 base respectively, with 13 bases between them. The CDR3 DNA reads TGCGCCAGCAGCTCGGCCGGGACATCGAACACTGAAGCTTTCTTT. Protein sequence: CASSSAGTSNTEAFF.

V usage is TRBV3-1 (or the pseudogene TRBV3-2) and J usage is TRBJ2-3; 10 positions match TRBD2. From germline, CDR1 is LGHDT and CDR2 YNNKEL (reference sequence). The trim removed 10 bases at V and 5 bases at J, leaving 12 bases unmatched. The CDR3 sequence is 15 residues long. The CDR3, as DNA: TGTGCCACCCAGCAGGGAGCGGGAGGGGGAGATACGCAGTATTTT. The encoded protein is CATQQGAGGGDTQYF.